What follows are 15 T cell receptor beta chains derived from one specimen sequenced in a study of shared T cell receptors in the human thymus. TCRdb's copy holds only in-frame clones and misses some; the assay was immunoSEQ multiplex PCR. There are about 660,000 clones in the sample; 88% occur only once, and approximately 0.011% lies in the top ten. The same data also went into a second study, on human thymus T cells.

Input material: thymocytes. Receptors were obtained from a boy under three years old with a congenital heart defect.

The chain recombines TRBV4-1 with TRBJ1-2; D gene unclear. V shed 0 bases and J shed 4 bases, with 12 bases lying between them. The CDR3 sequence is 15 residues long. Looked up from germline, CDR1 is MGHRA and CDR2 is YSYEKL. CDR3 DNA: TGCGCCAGCAGCCAAGAAACCGCAGGTTTCTATGGCTACACCTTC. Its translation: CASSQETAGFYGYTF.

The chain uses TRBV11-2 and TRBJ2-5, with TRBD2 matching over 12 bases. V lost 0 bases, J lost 0 bases, and 8 bases stayed unmatched. CDR1 is SGHAT and CDR2 is FQNNGV in the germline V gene. The CDR3 sequence is 19 residues long. CDR3 sequence (DNA): TGTGCCAGCAGCTTAGAAACCCTAGCGGGAGGGCCGTACCAAGAGACCCAGTACTTC. Protein product: CASSLETLAGGPYQETQYF.

The rearrangement links TRBV30 to TRBJ1-5, with TRBD1 as a possible D gene (5 bases). Germline loops: CDR1 GTSNPN, CDR2 SVGIG (reference sequence). The CDR3 contains 13 residues. Trimming left V 0 bases short and J 7 bases short, with 10 bases between. This CDR3 reads CAWSVRRGQPQHF. CDR3 DNA: TGTGCCTGGAGTGTACGAAGGGGACAGCCCCAGCATTTT.

The V and J genes are TRBV7-6 and TRBJ2-2; TRBD2 matches at 7 bases. CDR3 length: 18 amino acids. Trimming cost V 1 base and J 1 base; bases outside gene matches: 9. Germline V gene data show CDR1 as SGHVS and CDR2 as FNYEAQ. CDR3 in amino acids: CASSLDPPSGKNTGELFF. As DNA, the CDR3 is TGTGCCAGCAGCTTAGACCCTCCTAGCGGAAAGAACACCGGGGAGCTGTTTTTT.

This chain uses TRBV2 with TRBJ2-5; D may be TRBD2 (6 bases). Germline lookup yields CDR1 SNHLY and CDR2 FYNNEI. This CDR3 is built from 15 residues. V was cut by 6 bases and J by 3 bases, with 17 bases left in between. CDR3 nucleotide sequence: TGTGCCAGCAGGCCCCCGGGGGTCAGTAAAGAGACCCAGTACTTC. It is translated as CASRPPGVSKETQYF.

This clone was counted a single time. The CDR3 is CASSLAGTGEAYEQYF. The CDR3 DNA reads as TGTGCCAGCAGCTTAGCGGGGACAGGGGAGGCCTACGAGCAGTACTTC. The V and J genes are TRBV7-9 and TRBJ2-7, with 10 bases aligning to TRBD1. V gave up 0 bases and J gave up 2 bases; unmatched junction bases: 4. Germline-derived CDR1 and CDR2 are SEHNR and FQNEAQ (reference sequence). CDR3 length: 16 amino acids.

The V and J genes are TRBV7-4 and TRBJ2-1, with 7 bases matching TRBD2. This CDR3 contains 15 residues. Germline V gives CDR1 SGHVT, CDR2 SQSDAQ. V dropped 3 bases and J dropped 4; count of bases not matched to a gene: 6. The CDR3 nucleotides are TGTGCCAGCAGCTTTGAGGGAGGGCCATACAATGAGCAGTTCTTC. Translation gives CASSFEGGPYNEQFF.

V and J are TRBV10-3 and TRBJ2-7; possibly TRBD2 for D (7 bases). Germline values: CDR1 ENHRY, CDR2 SYGVKD. Trimming cost V 11 bases and J 3 bases, with 17 bases left between them. The CDR3 is 13 amino acids. DNA of the CDR3: TGTGCCCCCGTAGGGAGGGGGTTCTACGAGCAGTACTTC. Translation gives CAPVGRGFYEQYF.

CDR3 sequence (DNA): TGTGCCAGCACCCCCCGGCAGGGGGCCCCCTACGAGCAGTACTTC. The encoded protein is CASTPRQGAPYEQYF. The chain recombines TRBV5-6 with TRBJ2-7; 8 bases align to TRBD1. The CDR3 has 15 amino acids. V lost 6 bases and J lost 2; bases outside the gene matches: 10. Germline V gene lookup returns CDR1 SGHDT and CDR2 YYEEEE.

J is TRBJ1-5 and V is TRBV6-1; 7 nucleotides align to TRBD1. The germline gives CDR1 MNHNS, CDR2 SASEGT. V lost 3 bases, J lost 6 bases, and 8 bases stayed unmatched. The CDR3 spans 15 residues. The CDR3 DNA is TGTGCCAGCAGTGATGCAGGGGGTAAGAGTCAGCCCCAGCATTTT. Its translation: CASSDAGGKSQPQHF.

This chain connects TRBV14 to TRBJ2-7; 7 positions match TRBD1. J lost 4 bases, V lost 0 bases, and 9 bases had no gene match. The CDR3 is made up of 16 amino acids. CDR1 and CDR2 from the germline V gene are SGHDN and FVKESK. The CDR3 loop reads CASSQESRQGVYEQYF. The CDR3 coding sequence is TGTGCCAGCAGCCAAGAATCCAGACAGGGTGTTTACGAGCAGTACTTC.

CDR3 protein: CASSQENSPPPGEQYF. The CDR3 nucleotides are TGTGCCAGCAGCCAAGAGAATAGTCCACCCCCGGGCGAGCAGTACTTC. The chain combines TRBV4-2 with TRBJ2-7, with D unresolved. V lost 0 bases to trimming and J lost 6 bases, with 18 bases between them. The CDR3 contains 16 residues. Germline CDR1 reads LGHNA; CDR2 reads YNFKEQ.

This clone showed up just once. CDR3 DNA: TGCGCCAGCAGCTTGGACGCCCAGGTGCAGTACTTC. Protein product: CASSLDAQVQYF. This rearrangement joins TRBV5-1 to TRBJ2-7; D uncertain. The CDR3 consists of 12 residues. The germline V gene has CDR1 SGHRS and CDR2 YFSETQ. V shed 0 bases and J shed 9 bases, with 10 bases lying between them.

The chain employs TRBV19 and TRBJ2-5; a weak D match, TRBD2 (5 bases). The CDR3 runs 15 residues. Trimming cost V 3 bases and J 1 base, with 12 bases left between them. The germline CDR1 and CDR2 sequences are LNHDA and SQIVND (reference sequence). DNA of the CDR3: TGTGCCAGTAGTATTAGCGCCTCCTTCCAAGAGACCCAGTACTTC. Amino acids: CASSISASFQETQYF. The whole variable domain, filled in from reference TRBV19 and TRBJ2-5, reads DGGITQSPKYLFRKEGQNVTLSCEQNLNHDAMYWYRQDPGQGLRLIYYSQIVNDFQKGDIAEGYSVSREKKESFPLTVTSAQKNPTAFYLCASSISASFQETQYFGPGTRLLVL.

The genes are TRBV5-1 and TRBJ2-7, with 7 nucleotides matching TRBD1. There are 13 residues in the CDR3. Per germline, CDR1 SGHRS and CDR2 YFSETQ. V lost 6 bases and J lost 3; bases outside the gene matches: 6. The CDR3, as DNA: TGCGCCAGCACGGGACAGCAACTCTACGAGCAGTACTTC. Its protein is CASTGQQLYEQYF. The full variable domain, with the rest looked up from reference TRBV5-1 and TRBJ2-7, is KAGVTQTPRYLIKTRGQQVTLSCSPISGHRSVSWYQQTPGQGLQFLFEYFSETQRNKGNFPGRFSGRQFSNSRSEMNVSTLELGDSALYLCASTGQQLYEQYFGPGTRLTVT.